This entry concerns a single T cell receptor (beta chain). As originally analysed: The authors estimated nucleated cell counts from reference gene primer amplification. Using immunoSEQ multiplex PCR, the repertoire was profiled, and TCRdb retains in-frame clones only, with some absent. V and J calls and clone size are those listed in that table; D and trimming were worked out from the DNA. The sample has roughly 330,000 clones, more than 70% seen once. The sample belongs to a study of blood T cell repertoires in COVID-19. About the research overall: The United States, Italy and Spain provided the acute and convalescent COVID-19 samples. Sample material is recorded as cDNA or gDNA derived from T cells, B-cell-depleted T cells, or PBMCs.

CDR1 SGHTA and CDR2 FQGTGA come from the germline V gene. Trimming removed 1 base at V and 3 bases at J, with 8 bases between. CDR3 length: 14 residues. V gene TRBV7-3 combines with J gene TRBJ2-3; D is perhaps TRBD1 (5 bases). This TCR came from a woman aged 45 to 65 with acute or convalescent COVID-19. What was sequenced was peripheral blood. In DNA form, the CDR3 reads TGTGCCAGCAGCTTAAAAGGGGTGACAGATACGCAGTATTTT. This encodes CASSLKGVTDTQYF.